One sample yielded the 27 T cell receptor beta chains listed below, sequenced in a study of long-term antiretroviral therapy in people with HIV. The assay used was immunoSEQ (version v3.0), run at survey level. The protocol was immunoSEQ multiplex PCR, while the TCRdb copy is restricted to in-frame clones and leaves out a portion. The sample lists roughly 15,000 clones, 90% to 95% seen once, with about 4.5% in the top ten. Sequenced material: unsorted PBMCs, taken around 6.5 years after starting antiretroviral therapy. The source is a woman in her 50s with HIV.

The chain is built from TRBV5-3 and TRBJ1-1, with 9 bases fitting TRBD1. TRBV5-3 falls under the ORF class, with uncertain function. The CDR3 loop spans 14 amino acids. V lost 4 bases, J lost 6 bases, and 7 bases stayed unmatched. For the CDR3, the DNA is TGTGCCAGAAGCGGGGGACAGGGTCTCGCTGAAGCTTTCTTT. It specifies CARSGGQGLAEAFF.

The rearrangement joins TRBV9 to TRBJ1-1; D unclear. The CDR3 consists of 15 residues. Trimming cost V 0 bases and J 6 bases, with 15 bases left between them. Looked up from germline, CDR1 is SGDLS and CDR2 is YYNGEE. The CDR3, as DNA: TGTGCCAGCAGCGTAGGACTCTCCAATGTCGCTGAAGCTTTCTTT. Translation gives CASSVGLSNVAEAFF. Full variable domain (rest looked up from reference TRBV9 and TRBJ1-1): DSGVTQTPKHLITATGQRVTLRCSPRSGDLSVYWYQQSLDQGLQFLIQYYNGEERAKGNILERFSAQQFPDLHSELNLSSLELGDSALYFCASSVGLSNVAEAFFGQGTRLTVV.

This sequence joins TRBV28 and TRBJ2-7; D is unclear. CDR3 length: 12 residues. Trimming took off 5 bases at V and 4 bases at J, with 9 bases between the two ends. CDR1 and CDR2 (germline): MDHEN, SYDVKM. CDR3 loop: CASSPLGYEQYF. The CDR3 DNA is TGTGCCAGCAGTCCCTTAGGGTACGAGCAGTACTTC.

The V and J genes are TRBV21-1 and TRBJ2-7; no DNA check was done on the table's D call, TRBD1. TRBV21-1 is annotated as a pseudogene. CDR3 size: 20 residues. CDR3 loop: CASSKARAGQDPPIGHEQYF. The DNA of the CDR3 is TGTGCCAGCAGCAAAGCGCGGGCGGGACAGGATCCCCCCATCGGGCACGAGCAGTACTTC.

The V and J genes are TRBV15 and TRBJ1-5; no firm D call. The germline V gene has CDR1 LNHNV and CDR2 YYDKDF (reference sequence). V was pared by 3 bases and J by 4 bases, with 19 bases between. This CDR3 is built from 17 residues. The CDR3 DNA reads TGTGCCACCAGCAGTCCCACAGTTGTGGGGTTAAATCAGCCCCAGCATTTT. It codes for CATSSPTVVGLNQPQHF.

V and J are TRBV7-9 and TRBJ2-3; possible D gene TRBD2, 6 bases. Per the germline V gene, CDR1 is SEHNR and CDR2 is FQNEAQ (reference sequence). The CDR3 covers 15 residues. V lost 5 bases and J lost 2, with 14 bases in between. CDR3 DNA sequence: TGTGCCAGCAGCCCCCGTAGCGGAAACACAGATACGCAGTATTTT. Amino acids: CASSPRSGNTDTQYF.

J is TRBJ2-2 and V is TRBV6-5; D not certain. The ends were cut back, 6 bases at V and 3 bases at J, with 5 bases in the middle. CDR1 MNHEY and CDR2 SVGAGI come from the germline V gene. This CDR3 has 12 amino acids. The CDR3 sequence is CASRIYTGELFF. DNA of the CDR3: TGTGCCAGCAGGATCTACACCGGGGAGCTGTTTTTT.

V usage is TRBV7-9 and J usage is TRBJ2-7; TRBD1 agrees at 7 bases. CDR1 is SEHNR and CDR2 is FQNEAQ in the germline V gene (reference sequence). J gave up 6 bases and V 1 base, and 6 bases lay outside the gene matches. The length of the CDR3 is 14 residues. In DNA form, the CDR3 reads TGTGCCAGCAGCTTAGTTTCAGGGGGTGGCGAGCAGTACTTC. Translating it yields CASSLVSGGGEQYF.

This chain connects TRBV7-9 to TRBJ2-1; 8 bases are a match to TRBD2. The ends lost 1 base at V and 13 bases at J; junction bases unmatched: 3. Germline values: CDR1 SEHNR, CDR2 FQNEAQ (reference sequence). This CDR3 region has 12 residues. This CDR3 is CASSLEGLDQFF. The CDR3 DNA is TGTGCCAGCAGCTTAGAGGGACTAGATCAGTTCTTC.

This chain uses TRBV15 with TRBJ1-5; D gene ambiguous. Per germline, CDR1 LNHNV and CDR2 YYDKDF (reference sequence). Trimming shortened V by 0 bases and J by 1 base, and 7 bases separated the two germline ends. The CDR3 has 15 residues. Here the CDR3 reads CATSRESHSNQPQHF. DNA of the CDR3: TGTGCCACCAGCAGAGAAAGTCACAGCAATCAGCCCCAGCATTTT.

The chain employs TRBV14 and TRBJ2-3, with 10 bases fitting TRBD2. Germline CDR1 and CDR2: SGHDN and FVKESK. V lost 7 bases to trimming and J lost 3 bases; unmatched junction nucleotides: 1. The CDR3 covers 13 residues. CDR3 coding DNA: TGTGCCAGCAAGACTAGCGGGACAGATACGCAGTATTTT. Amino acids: CASKTSGTDTQYF.

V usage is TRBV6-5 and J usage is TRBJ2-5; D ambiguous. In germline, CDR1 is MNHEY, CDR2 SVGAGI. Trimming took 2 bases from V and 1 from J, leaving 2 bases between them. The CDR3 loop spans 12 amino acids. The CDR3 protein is CASSYPQETQYF. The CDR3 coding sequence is TGTGCCAGCAGTTACCCCCAAGAGACCCAGTACTTC.

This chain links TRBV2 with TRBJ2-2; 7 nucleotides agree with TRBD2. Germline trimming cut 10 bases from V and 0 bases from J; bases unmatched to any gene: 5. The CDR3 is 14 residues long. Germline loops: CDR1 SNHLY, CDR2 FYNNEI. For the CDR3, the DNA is TGTGCCATTCAGCGGGGTTCGAACACCGGGGAGCTGTTTTTT. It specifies CAIQRGSNTGELFF.

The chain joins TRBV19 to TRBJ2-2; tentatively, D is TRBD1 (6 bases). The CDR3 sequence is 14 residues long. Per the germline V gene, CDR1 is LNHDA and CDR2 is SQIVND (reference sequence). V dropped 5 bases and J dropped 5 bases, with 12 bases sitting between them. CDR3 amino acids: CASSRQGITGELFF. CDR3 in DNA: TGTGCCAGTAGTCGGCAGGGGATAACCGGGGAGCTGTTTTTT.

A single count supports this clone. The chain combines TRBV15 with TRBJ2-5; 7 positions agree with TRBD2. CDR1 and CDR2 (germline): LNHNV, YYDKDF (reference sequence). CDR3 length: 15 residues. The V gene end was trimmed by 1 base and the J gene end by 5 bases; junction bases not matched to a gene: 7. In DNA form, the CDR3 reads TGTGCCACCAGCAGAGCAAGGGAGGGCGGGGAGACCCAGTACTTC. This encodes CATSRAREGGETQYF.

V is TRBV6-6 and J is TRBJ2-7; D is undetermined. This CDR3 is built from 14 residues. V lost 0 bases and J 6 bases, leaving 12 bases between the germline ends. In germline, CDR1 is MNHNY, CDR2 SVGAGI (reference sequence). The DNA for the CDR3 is TGTGCCAGCAGTTACTCCCGGACCGCTGGCGAGCAGTACTTC. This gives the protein CASSYSRTAGEQYF.

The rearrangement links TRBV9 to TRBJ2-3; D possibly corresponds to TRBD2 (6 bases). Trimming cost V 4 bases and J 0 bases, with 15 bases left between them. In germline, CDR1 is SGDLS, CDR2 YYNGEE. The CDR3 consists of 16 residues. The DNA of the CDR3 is TGTGCCAGCAGCCCCCAAGCCGGACTAAGCACAGATACGCAGTATTTT. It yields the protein CASSPQAGLSTDTQYF.

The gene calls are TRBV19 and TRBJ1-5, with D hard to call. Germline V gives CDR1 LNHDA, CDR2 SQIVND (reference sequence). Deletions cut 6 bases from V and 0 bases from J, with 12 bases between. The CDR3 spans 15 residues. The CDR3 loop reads CASRELDTSNQPQHF. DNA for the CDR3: TGTGCCAGTAGAGAGTTGGATACTAGCAATCAGCCCCAGCATTTT.

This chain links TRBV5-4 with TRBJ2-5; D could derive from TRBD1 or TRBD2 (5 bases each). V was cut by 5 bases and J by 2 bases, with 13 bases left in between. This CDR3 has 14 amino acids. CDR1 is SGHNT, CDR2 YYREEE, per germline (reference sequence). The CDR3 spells CASSWDRKQETQYF. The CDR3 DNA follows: TGTGCCAGCAGTTGGGACCGCAAACAAGAGACCCAGTACTTC.

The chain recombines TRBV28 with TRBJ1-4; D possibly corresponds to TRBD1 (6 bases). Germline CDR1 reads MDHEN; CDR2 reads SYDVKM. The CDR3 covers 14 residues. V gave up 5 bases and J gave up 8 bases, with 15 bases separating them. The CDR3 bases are TGTGCCAGCAGTCAACAGGGTTCTGGCGAAAAACTGTTTTTT. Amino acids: CASSQQGSGEKLFF.

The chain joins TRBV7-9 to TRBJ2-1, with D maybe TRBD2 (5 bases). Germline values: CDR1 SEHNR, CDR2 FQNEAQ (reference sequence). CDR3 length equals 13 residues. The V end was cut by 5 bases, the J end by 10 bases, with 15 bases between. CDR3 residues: CASSGWAGEEQFF. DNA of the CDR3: TGTGCCAGCAGCGGGTGGGCGGGCGAGGAGCAGTTCTTC.

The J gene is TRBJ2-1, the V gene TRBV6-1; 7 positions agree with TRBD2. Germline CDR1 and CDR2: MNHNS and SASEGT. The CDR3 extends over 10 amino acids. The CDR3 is CATIKAGRFF. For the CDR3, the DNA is TGTGCAACCATAAAAGCGGGACGGTTCTTC.

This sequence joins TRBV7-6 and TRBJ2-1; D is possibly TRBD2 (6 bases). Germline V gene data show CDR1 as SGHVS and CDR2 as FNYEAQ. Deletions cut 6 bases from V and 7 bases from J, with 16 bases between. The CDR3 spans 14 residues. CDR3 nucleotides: TGTGCCAGCAGTCTAGGAGGGGTGGGTAATGAGCAGTTCTTC. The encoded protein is CASSLGGVGNEQFF.

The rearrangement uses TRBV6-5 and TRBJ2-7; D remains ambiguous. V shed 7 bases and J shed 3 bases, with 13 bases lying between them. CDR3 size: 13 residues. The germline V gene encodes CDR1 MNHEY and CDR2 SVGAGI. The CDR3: CASTSSRFYEQYF. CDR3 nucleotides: TGTGCCAGCACTTCCTCTAGGTTCTACGAGCAGTACTTC.

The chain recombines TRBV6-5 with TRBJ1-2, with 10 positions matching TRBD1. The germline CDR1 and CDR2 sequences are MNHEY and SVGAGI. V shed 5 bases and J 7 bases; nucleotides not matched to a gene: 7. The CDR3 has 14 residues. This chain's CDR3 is CASSKTGTGAGYTF. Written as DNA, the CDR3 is TGTGCCAGCAGTAAAACCGGGACAGGGGCTGGCTACACCTTC.

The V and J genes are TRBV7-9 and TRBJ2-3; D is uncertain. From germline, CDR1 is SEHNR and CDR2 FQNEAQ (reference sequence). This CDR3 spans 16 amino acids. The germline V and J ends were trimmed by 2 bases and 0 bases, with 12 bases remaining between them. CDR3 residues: CASSLITTTSTDTQYF. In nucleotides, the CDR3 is TGTGCCAGCAGCTTAATTACAACTACTAGCACAGATACGCAGTATTTT.

The CDR3 reads CASSELPGGYGYTF. DNA for the CDR3: TGTGCCAGCAGTGAACTACCCGGGGGCTATGGCTACACCTTC. This sequence joins TRBV6-1 and TRBJ1-2; D may be TRBD1 (5 bases). This CDR3 contains 14 residues. Deletions cut 2 bases from V and 4 bases from J, with 11 bases between. Per germline, CDR1 MNHNS and CDR2 SASEGT.